This T cell receptor beta chain was retrieved from a study of patients and donors after allogeneic stem cell transplantation. This CDR3 contains 16 residues. V lost 0 bases, J lost 7 bases, and 11 bases stayed unmatched. The germline V gene has CDR1 LNHNV and CDR2 YYDKDF (reference sequence). One entry per CDR3 protein results from TCRdb running MiXCR on the RT-PCR reads. The profile shows about a million distinct CDR3 sequences, around 17% of them singletons. The table lists this clonotype with many counts. This chain links TRBV15 with TRBJ1-1, with 7 bases identical to TRBD1. The source of this sequence is a human donor who was either an allogeneic HSCT recipient or a stem cell or donor lymphocyte infusion donor (not recorded which). It is not recorded whose cells these are; they may come from a transplant donor. The specimen sequenced was blood, either unsorted or a sorted T cell fraction (not recorded which). The CDR3 reads CATSRDGVDRVIEAFF. The CDR3 nucleotides are TGTGCCACCAGCAGAGATGGAGTAGACAGGGTCATTGAAGCTTTCTTT.